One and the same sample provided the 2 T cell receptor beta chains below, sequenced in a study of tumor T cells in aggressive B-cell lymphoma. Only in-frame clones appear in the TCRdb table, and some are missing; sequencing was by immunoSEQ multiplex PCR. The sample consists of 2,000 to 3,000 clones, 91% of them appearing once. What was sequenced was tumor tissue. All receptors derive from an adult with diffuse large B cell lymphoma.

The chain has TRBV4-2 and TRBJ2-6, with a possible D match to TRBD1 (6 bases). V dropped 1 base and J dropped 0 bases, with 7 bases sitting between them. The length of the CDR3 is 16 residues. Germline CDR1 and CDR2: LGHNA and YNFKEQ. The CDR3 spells CASSQGGGSGANVLTF. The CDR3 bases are TGTGCCAGCAGCCAAGGAGGGGGCTCTGGGGCCAACGTCCTGACTTTC.

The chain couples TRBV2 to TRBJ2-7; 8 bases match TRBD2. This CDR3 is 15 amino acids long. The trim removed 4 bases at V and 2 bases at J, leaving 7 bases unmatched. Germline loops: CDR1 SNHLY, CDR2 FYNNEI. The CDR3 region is CASSVNSGETYEQYF. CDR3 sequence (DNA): TGTGCCAGCAGTGTTAATAGCGGGGAGACCTACGAGCAGTACTTC.